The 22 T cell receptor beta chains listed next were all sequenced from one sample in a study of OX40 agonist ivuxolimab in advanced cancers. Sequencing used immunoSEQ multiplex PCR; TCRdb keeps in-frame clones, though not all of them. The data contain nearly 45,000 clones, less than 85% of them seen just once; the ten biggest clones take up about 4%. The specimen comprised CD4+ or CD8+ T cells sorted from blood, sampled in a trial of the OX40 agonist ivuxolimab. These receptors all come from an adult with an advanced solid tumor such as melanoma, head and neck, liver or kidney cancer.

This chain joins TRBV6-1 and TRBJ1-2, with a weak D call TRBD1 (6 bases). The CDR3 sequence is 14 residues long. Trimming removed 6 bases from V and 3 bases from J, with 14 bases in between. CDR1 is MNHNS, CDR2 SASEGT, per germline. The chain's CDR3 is CASRATRGDYGYTF. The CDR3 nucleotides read TGTGCCAGCAGGGCGACCAGGGGAGACTATGGCTACACCTTC.

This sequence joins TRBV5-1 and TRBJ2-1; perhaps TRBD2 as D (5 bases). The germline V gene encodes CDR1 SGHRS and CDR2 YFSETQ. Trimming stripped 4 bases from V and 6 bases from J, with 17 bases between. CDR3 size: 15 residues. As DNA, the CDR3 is TGCGCCAGCAGCGGCGGGCTCTCTCGGGGCAATGAGCAGTTCTTC. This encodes CASSGGLSRGNEQFF. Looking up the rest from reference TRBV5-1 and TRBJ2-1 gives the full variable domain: KAGVTQTPRYLIKTRGQQVTLSCSPISGHRSVSWYQQTPGQGLQFLFEYFSETQRNKGNFPGRFSGRQFSNSRSEMNVSTLELGDSALYLCASSGGLSRGNEQFFGPGTRLTVL.

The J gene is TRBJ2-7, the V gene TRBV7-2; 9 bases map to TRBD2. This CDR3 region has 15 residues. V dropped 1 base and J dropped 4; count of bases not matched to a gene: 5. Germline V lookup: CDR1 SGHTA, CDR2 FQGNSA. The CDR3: CASSLVGGGAYEQYF. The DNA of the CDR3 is TGTGCCAGCAGCTTAGTGGGCGGGGGGGCTTACGAGCAGTACTTC.

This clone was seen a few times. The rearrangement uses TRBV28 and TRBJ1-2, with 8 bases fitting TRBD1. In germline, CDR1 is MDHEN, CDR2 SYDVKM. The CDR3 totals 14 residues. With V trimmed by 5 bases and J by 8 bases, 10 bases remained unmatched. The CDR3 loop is CASSKWTGSHGYTF. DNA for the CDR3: TGTGCCAGCAGTAAGTGGACAGGGAGTCACGGCTACACCTTC.

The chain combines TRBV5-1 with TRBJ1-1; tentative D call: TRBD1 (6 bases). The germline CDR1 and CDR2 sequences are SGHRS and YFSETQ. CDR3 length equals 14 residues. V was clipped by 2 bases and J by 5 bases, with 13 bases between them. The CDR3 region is CASSFSTGLTEAFF. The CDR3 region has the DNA TGCGCCAGCAGCTTCTCGACAGGTTTGACTGAAGCTTTCTTT.

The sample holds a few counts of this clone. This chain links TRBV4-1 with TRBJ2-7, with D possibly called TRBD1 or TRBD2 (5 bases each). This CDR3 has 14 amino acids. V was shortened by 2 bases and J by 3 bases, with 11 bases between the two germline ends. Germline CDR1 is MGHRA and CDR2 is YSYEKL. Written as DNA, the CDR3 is TGCGCCAGCAGCCAACGGGACGCGTACTACGAGCAGTACTTC. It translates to CASSQRDAYYEQYF.

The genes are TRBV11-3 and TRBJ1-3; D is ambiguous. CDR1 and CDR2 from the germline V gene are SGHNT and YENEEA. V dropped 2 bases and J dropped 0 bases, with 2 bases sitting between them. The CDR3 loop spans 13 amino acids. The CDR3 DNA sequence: TGTGCCAGCAGCTTAAACTCTGGAAACACCATATATTTT. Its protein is CASSLNSGNTIYF.

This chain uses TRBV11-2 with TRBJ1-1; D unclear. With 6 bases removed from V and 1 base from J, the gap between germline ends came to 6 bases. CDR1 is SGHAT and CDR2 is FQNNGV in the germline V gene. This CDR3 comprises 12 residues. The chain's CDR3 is CASRLQNTEAFF. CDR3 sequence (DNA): TGTGCCAGCAGACTCCAGAACACTGAAGCTTTCTTT. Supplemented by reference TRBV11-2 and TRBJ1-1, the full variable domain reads EAGVAQSPRYKIIEKRQSVAFWCNPISGHATLYWYQQILGQGPKLLIQFQNNGVVDDSQLPKDRFSAERLKGVDSTLKIQPAKLEDSAVYLCASRLQNTEAFFGQGTRLTVV.

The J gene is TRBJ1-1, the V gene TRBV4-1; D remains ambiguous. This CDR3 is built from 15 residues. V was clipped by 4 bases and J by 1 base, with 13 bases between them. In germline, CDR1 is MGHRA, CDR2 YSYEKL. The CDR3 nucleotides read TGCGCCAGCAGCCGTAGCGATCGTGAGAACACTGAAGCTTTCTTT. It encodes CASSRSDRENTEAFF.

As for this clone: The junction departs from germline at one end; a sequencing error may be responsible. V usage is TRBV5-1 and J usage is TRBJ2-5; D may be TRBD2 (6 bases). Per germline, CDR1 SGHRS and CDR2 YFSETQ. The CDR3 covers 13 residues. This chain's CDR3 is CASSLDLSGLADF. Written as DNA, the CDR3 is TGCGCCAGCAGCCTCGACCTTAGCGGTCTCGCCGACTTC.

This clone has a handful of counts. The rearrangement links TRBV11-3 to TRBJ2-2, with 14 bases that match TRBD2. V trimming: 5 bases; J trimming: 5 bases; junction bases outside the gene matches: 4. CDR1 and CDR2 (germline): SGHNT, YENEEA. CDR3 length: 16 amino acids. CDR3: CASSTGTSGSTGELFF. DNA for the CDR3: TGTGCCAGCAGCACAGGGACTAGCGGGAGTACCGGGGAGCTGTTTTTT.

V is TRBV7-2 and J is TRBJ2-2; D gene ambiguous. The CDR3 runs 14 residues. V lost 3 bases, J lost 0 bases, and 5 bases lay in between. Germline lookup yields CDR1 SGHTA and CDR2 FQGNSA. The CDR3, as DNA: TGTGCCAGCAGCTTTCTACCGAACACCGGGGAGCTGTTTTTT. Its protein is CASSFLPNTGELFF.

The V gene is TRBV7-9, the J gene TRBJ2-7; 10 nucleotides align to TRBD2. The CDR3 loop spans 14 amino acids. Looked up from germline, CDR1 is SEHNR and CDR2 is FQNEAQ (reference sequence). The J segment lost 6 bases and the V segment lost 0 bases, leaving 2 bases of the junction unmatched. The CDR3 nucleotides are TGTGCCAGCAGCTTAGCGGGGACTAGCGCCGAGCAGTACTTC. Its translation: CASSLAGTSAEQYF.

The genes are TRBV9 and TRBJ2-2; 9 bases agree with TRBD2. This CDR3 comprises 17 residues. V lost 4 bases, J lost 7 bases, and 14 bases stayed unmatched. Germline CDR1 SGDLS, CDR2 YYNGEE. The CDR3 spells CASSPPGASGANGELFF. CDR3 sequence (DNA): TGTGCCAGCAGCCCACCCGGGGCTAGCGGGGCTAACGGGGAGCTGTTTTTT.

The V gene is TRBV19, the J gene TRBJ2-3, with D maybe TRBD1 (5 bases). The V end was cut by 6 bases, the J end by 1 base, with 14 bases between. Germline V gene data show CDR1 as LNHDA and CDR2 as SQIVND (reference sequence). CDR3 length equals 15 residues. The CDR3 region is CASSRDDSRTDTQYF. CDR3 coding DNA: TGTGCCAGTAGCCGCGACGACAGCCGCACAGATACGCAGTATTTT.

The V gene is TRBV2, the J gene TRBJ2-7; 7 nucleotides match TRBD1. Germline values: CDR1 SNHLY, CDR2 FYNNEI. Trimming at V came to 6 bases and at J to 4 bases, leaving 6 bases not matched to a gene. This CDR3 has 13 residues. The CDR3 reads CASSRDRRYEQYF. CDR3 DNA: TGTGCCAGCAGCCGGGACAGAAGATACGAGCAGTACTTC.

The CDR3 spells CASSLEASGSLNEQFF. As DNA, the CDR3 is TGTGCCAGCAGCTTAGAGGCTAGCGGTAGTTTGAATGAGCAGTTCTTC. The gene calls are TRBV7-2 and TRBJ2-1; 7 bases align to TRBD2. V lost 1 base, J lost 7 bases, and 10 bases stayed unmatched. Looked up from germline, CDR1 is SGHTA and CDR2 is FQGNSA. This CDR3 spans 16 amino acids.

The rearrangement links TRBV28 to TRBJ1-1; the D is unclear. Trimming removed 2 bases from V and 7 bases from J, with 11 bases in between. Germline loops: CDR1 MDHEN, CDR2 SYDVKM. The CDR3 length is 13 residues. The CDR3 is CASSLVAPDEAFF. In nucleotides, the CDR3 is TGTGCCAGCAGTTTAGTAGCGCCCGATGAAGCTTTCTTT.

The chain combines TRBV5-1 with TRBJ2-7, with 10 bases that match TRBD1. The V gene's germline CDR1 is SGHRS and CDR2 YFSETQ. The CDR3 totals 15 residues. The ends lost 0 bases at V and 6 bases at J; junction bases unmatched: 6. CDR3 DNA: TGCGCCAGCAGCTTGGAGTCCGGGACAGGGGTCGAGCAGTACTTC. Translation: CASSLESGTGVEQYF.

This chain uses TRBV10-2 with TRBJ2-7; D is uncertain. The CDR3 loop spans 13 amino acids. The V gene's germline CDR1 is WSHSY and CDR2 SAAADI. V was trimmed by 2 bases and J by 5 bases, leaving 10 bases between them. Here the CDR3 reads CASSEVGRHEQYF. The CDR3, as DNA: TGCGCCAGCAGTGAGGTAGGACGCCACGAGCAGTACTTC.

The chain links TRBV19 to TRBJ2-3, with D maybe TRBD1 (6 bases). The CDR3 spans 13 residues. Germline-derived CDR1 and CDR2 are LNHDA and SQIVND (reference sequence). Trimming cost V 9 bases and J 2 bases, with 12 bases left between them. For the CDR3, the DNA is TGTGCCAGCGTATACAGGGACACAGATACGCAGTATTTT. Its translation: CASVYRDTDTQYF.

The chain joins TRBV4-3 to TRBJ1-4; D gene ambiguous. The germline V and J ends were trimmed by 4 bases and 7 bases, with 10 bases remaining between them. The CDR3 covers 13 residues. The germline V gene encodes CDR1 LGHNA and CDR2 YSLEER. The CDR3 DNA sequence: TGCGCCAGCAGCCCCGCATCGGTTGAAAAACTGTTTTTT. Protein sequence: CASSPASVEKLFF.